This T cell receptor (beta chain) was profiled in a study of Graves' ophthalmopathy and Graves' hyperthyroidism. The germline V gene has CDR1 MGHRA and CDR2 YSYEKL. CDR3 length equals 14 residues. J was trimmed by 5 bases and V by 3 bases; bases with no gene match: 4. Transcripts of RNA were the source for amplifying TCR beta CDR3 regions. Following a first-round RT-PCR that used HTBI primers, a second-round multiplex PCR was carried out. TCRdb itself ran the multiplex PCR reads through MiXCR, one entry per CDR3 protein. The sample holds approximately 37,000 distinct CDR3 sequences, over 40% seen once. This clonotype was picked up many times. Excluded: other autoimmune disease, uncontrolled infection, pregnancy or lactation.

The rearrangement joins TRBV4-1 to TRBJ1-2; TRBD1 aligns across 9 bases. The sample comprised peripheral blood. The clonotype originates from an adult man with Graves' ophthalmopathy. CDR3 bases: TGCGCCAGCAGCCATCACGGGACAGGGTATGGCTACACCTTC. Protein: CASSHHGTGYGYTF.